The 25 T cell receptor beta chains in this list originate from one sample, sequenced in a study of T cell repertoires in cytomegalovirus infection. In TCRdb, the reads were re-called with MiXCR into one record per CDR3 protein. The sample holds a few hundred thousand distinct CDR3 sequences, roughly an eighth seen once. The specimen sequenced was PBMCs. The receptors here all came from a human donor in good health (CMV status not recorded). Some clones in this sample may be carry-over from other donors' samples.

As for this clonotype: Possible read error: a much larger clone is one base away. V is TRBV12-3 or TRBV12-4 and J is TRBJ2-3; 11 bases are shared with TRBD2. Trimming removed 11 bases from V and 1 base from J; junction bases left unmatched: 17. CDR3 length equals 18 residues. This chain's CDR3 is CAHTFLAGGHHGTDTQYF. Here the CDR3 DNA reads TGTGCCCACACGTTTCTAGCGGGAGGCCACCATGGCACAGATACGCAGTATTTT.

Many counts were recorded for this clonotype. V and J are TRBV4-3 and TRBJ2-5; 7 bases align to TRBD2. V was clipped by 1 base and J by 5 bases; unmatched bases: 4. CDR1 and CDR2 from the germline V gene are LGHNA and YSLEER. This CDR3 is built from 14 residues. The CDR3 is CASSQGSGMETQYF. DNA for the CDR3: TGCGCCAGCAGCCAAGGGAGCGGGATGGAGACCCAGTACTTC.

This clonotype came up a few times. This chain links TRBV18 with TRBJ1-1; D perhaps matches TRBD1 (5 bases). The V gene lost 2 bases and the J gene lost 10 bases, with 14 bases spanning the gap. The CDR3 covers 13 residues. The V gene's germline CDR1 is KGHSH and CDR2 LQKENI. The CDR3 DNA reads TGTGCCAGCTCACCAAGTATCGGGGCAGCAGCTTTCTTT. Amino acid sequence: CASSPSIGAAAFF.

The chain joins TRBV6-5 to TRBJ1-3, with 8 nucleotides matching TRBD1. The length of the CDR3 is 14 residues. Looked up from germline, CDR1 is MNHEY and CDR2 is SVGAGI. With V trimmed by 6 bases and J by 2 bases, 3 bases remained unmatched. CDR3 region: CASSQTGAGNTIYF. The CDR3 DNA reads as TGTGCCAGCAGCCAGACAGGGGCTGGAAACACCATATATTTT.

A word on this clonotype: A much larger clone differs from this one at a single base, so this may be a read error. The chain carries TRBV11-1 and TRBJ2-2, with 14 bases lining up with TRBD2. Germline CDR1 and CDR2: SGHAT and FQDESV (reference sequence). This CDR3 has 16 residues. CDR3 sequence reads: CASSTGLAGVTGELYF. Here the CDR3 DNA reads TGTGCCAGCAGCACGGGACTAGCGGGAGTCACCGGGGAGCTGTATTTT. Together with reference TRBV11-1 and TRBJ2-2, the CDR3 gives the full variable domain: EAEVAQSPRYKITEKSQAVAFWCDPISGHATLYWYRQILGQGPELLVQFQDESVVDDSQLPKDRFSAERLKGVDSTLKIQPAELGDSAMYLCASSTGLAGVTGELYFGEGSRLTVL.

The rearrangement links TRBV15 to TRBJ1-1; TRBD1 matches 7 bases. Germline trimming cut 0 bases from V and 2 bases from J; bases unmatched to any gene: 3. The CDR3 covers 15 residues. Germline CDR1 is LNHNV and CDR2 is YYDKDF (reference sequence). The CDR3 DNA is TGTGCCACCAGCAGAGATAGGGGGCTTAACACTGAAGCTTTCTTT. Protein sequence: CATSRDRGLNTEAFF.

The chain has TRBV20-1 and TRBJ2-7; perhaps TRBD1 as D (5 bases). The germline V gene has CDR1 DFQATT and CDR2 SNEGSKA (reference sequence). V was trimmed by 3 bases and J by 3 bases, leaving 12 bases between them. This CDR3 has 13 amino acids. The CDR3 is CSASGREGYEQYF. The DNA for the CDR3 is TGCAGTGCTAGCGGCAGGGAAGGCTACGAGCAGTACTTC.

This clonotype was picked up many times. This chain links TRBV15 with TRBJ2-7; perhaps TRBD2 as D (6 bases). The germline gives CDR1 LNHNV, CDR2 YYDKDF (reference sequence). V lost 3 bases and J lost 0, with 9 bases in between. The CDR3 runs to 14 residues. CDR3 DNA: TGTGCCACCAGCAGGGTGGGGGGCTCCTACGAGCAGTACTTC. This gives the protein CATSRVGGSYEQYF.

This clonotype has just a few counts. This chain joins TRBV7-3 and TRBJ2-3; D might be TRBD1 or TRBD2, each matching 5 bases. V lost 5 bases and J lost 2, with 17 bases in between. CDR3 size: 16 residues. Per the germline V gene, CDR1 is SGHTA and CDR2 is FQGTGA. The CDR3 loop is CASSPYGTGTTDTQYF. For the CDR3, the DNA is TGTGCCAGCAGCCCCTACGGAACGGGGACCACAGATACGCAGTATTTT.

This clonotype was detected a few times. The rearrangement joins TRBV28 to TRBJ1-5; possible D gene TRBD1, 6 bases. The germline CDR1 and CDR2 sequences are MDHEN and SYDVKM. V dropped 6 bases and J dropped 1 base, with 13 bases sitting between them. The CDR3 has 15 amino acids. The CDR3 spells CASSPRGASNQPQHF. CDR3 nucleotides: TGTGCCAGCAGCCCGAGGGGGGCGAGCAATCAGCCCCAGCATTTT.

This CDR3 reads CASSLLGQAPNQPQHF. The CDR3 nucleotides are TGTGCCAGCAGTTTGCTGGGACAGGCACCTAATCAGCCCCAGCATTTT. The genes are TRBV28 and TRBJ1-5; 8 bases agree with TRBD1. The germline V gene has CDR1 MDHEN and CDR2 SYDVKM. Trimming removed 3 bases from V and 4 bases from J; junction bases left unmatched: 8. The CDR3 is made up of 16 amino acids.

This clonotype was seen a handful of times. The chain is built from TRBV7-9 and TRBJ1-1; D is possibly TRBD1 (5 bases). Trimming removed 5 bases at V and 8 bases at J, with 9 bases between. There are 11 residues in the CDR3. In germline, CDR1 is SEHNR, CDR2 FQNEAQ (reference sequence). The CDR3 is CASSPRQEAFF. CDR3 in DNA: TGTGCCAGCAGCCCGCGACAGGAAGCTTTCTTT. Based on the CDR3 plus reference TRBV7-9 and TRBJ1-1, the full variable domain is DTGVSQNPRHKITKRGQNVTFRCDPISEHNRLYWYRQTLGQGPEFLTYFQNEAQLEKSRLLSDRFSAERPKGSFSTLEIQRTEQGDSAMYLCASSPRQEAFFGQGTRLTVV.

This clonotype was picked up many times. The chain combines TRBV7-2 with TRBJ2-1; TRBD2 matches at 7 bases. Per germline, CDR1 SGHTA and CDR2 FQGNSA. Trimming removed 0 bases from V and 2 bases from J; junction bases left unmatched: 1. The CDR3 sequence is 15 residues long. In nucleotides, the CDR3 is TGTGCCAGCAGCTTAGCGGGGAGGGCCTACAATGAGCAGTTCTTC. The encoded protein is CASSLAGRAYNEQFF.

This clonotype was counted only a few times. The chain joins TRBV2 to TRBJ2-1; no definite D call. Trimming stripped 4 bases from V and 5 bases from J, with 6 bases between. Germline lookup yields CDR1 SNHLY and CDR2 FYNNEI. This CDR3 region has 12 residues. The CDR3 DNA reads TGTGCCAGCAGTGCGACTGACAATGAGCAGTTCTTC. Residues: CASSATDNEQFF. The variable domain in full, completed from reference TRBV2 and TRBJ2-1, reads EPEVTQTPSHQVTQMGQEVILRCVPISNHLYFYWYRQILGQKVEFLVSFYNNEISEKSEIFDDQFSVERPDGSNFTLKIRSTKLEDSAMYFCASSATDNEQFFGPGTRLTVL.

Note on this clonotype: A much larger clone differs from this one at a single base, so this may be a read error. The chain joins TRBV10-3 to TRBJ2-3; no firm D call. Trimming took off 3 bases at V and 6 bases at J, with 19 bases between the two ends. CDR3 length: 16 amino acids. CDR1 is ENHRY, CDR2 SYGVKD, per germline. CDR3 coding DNA: TGTGCCATCAGTGACTCTCGGGCAGGCCCGACTGATACGCAGTATTTT. Translation: CAISDSRAGPTDTQYF.

V gene TRBV6-1 combines with J gene TRBJ1-1; possibly TRBD1 for D (5 bases). V was cut by 8 bases and J by 5 bases, with 18 bases left in between. Germline lookup yields CDR1 MNHNS and CDR2 SASEGT. CDR3 length: 14 amino acids. DNA for the CDR3: TGTGCCAGCTGTATGGACGGTGGGGGAACTGAAGCTTTCTTT. This codes for CASCMDGGGTEAFF.

This chain uses TRBV7-9 with TRBJ2-5; D not resolved. Trimming took 4 bases from V and 9 from J, leaving 9 bases between them. Germline V gene sequence: CDR1 SEHNR, CDR2 FQNEAQ (reference sequence). The CDR3 extends over 11 amino acids. Here the CDR3 DNA reads TGTGCCAGCAGCTCGGGTGTGGCCCAGTACTTC. Protein sequence: CASSSGVAQYF.

This clonotype was counted ten times or more. The J gene is TRBJ1-5, the V gene TRBV15; D remains unclear. Germline V gene data show CDR1 as LNHNV and CDR2 as YYDKDF (reference sequence). The CDR3 spans 14 residues. V lost 7 bases, J lost 0 bases, and 10 bases lay in between. The CDR3 DNA is TGTGCCACCACCCAGATAATTAGCAATCAGCCCCAGCATTTT. Translated, it gives CATTQIISNQPQHF.

This clonotype was seen repeatedly, ten times or more. The chain links TRBV6-2 or TRBV6-3 to TRBJ2-1; D perhaps matches TRBD1 (6 bases). Trimming took 4 bases from V and 0 from J, leaving 16 bases between them. The CDR3 is 17 residues long. In germline, CDR1 is MNHEY, CDR2 SVGEGT. The CDR3: CASSSGRDIYSYNEQFF. The CDR3 coding sequence is TGTGCCAGCAGTTCCGGTCGGGACATATACTCCTACAATGAGCAGTTCTTC.

This chain joins TRBV11-2 and TRBJ1-6; D unclear. V was clipped by 5 bases and J by 2 bases, with 16 bases between them. This CDR3 is 17 amino acids long. In germline, CDR1 is SGHAT, CDR2 FQNNGV. The CDR3 region has the DNA TGTGCCAGCAGCCATCCTGGAGGGCGGACCTATAATTCACCCCTCCACTTT. It encodes CASSHPGGRTYNSPLHF.

This clonotype was seen a few times. This chain connects TRBV29-1 to TRBJ1-1, with 10 bases identical to TRBD1. The CDR3 is made up of 12 amino acids. The junction had 5 bases not matched to a gene; V was cut back by 3 bases and J by 10 bases. In germline, CDR1 is SQVTM, CDR2 ANQGSEA. The CDR3 DNA follows: TGCAGCGTTGATTTCGACAGGGGGCGAGCTTTCTTT. Protein: CSVDFDRGRAFF.

This clonotype came up many times. This chain joins TRBV7-2 and TRBJ2-1, with D unresolved. Germline values: CDR1 SGHTA, CDR2 FQGNSA. V lost 3 bases to trimming and J lost 6 bases, with 21 bases between them. The CDR3 is made up of 17 amino acids. CDR3 region: CASSLYLRTNGANEQFF. The CDR3 region has the DNA TGTGCCAGCAGCTTGTACCTCAGGACCAATGGCGCCAATGAGCAGTTCTTC.

At least ten counts were recorded for this clonotype. V and J are TRBV28 and TRBJ1-1; D is undetermined. V lost 3 bases and J 1 base, leaving 12 bases between the germline ends. Looked up from germline, CDR1 is MDHEN and CDR2 is SYDVKM. The length of the CDR3 is 15 residues. CDR3 nucleotides: TGTGCCAGCAGTTTGGTAGGACGGAGGAACACTGAAGCTTTCTTT. This translates into CASSLVGRRNTEAFF.

This clonotype was seen ten or more times. The chain combines TRBV7-9 with TRBJ2-2, with 10 bases matching TRBD2. CDR3 length: 15 amino acids. The germline CDR1 and CDR2 sequences are SEHNR and FQNEAQ (reference sequence). V shed 3 bases and J 9 bases; nucleotides not matched to a gene: 7. CDR3 sequence: CASSFTSGVRRELFF. In DNA form, the CDR3 reads TGTGCCAGCAGCTTCACTAGCGGGGTTCGCCGGGAGCTGTTTTTT.

Only a few counts were recorded for this clonotype. The chain is built from TRBV5-5 and TRBJ1-5, with 9 nucleotides matching TRBD1. V lost 4 bases to trimming and J lost 7 bases; unmatched junction nucleotides: 12. Germline CDR1 reads SGHKS; CDR2 reads YYEKEE (reference sequence). The CDR3 loop spans 16 amino acids. The DNA for the CDR3 is TGTGCCAGCAGCCTCGACGTGACAGGGGGGGGGCAGCCCCAGCATTTT. Protein: CASSLDVTGGGQPQHF.